This T cell receptor beta chain was sequenced for a study of OX40 agonist ivuxolimab in advanced cancers. Background on the whole study: Ivuxolimab, which targeted the costimulatory receptor OX40 (CD134), was an agonistic, fully human IgG2 monoclonal antibody. A male proportion of roughly 85% and a mean age of about 60 years, ranging from about 20 to 80, were recorded for the dose-escalation cohort. Partial responses occurred in three dose-escalation patients, of whom one had hepatocellular carcinoma and two had cutaneous melanoma. Peripheral TCRbeta sequencing aimed to test whether ivuxolimab altered TCR sequence diversity and caused clonal T-cell expansion. Among the roughly 50 dose-escalation patients, about 20 had hepatocellular carcinoma, 15 or so melanoma, 9 renal cell carcinoma and 9 head and neck cancer. Intravenous ivuxolimab was administered to patients every 2 weeks at six dose levels: 0.01, 0.1, 0.3, 1.5, 3 and 10 mg/kg. Patients were allowed to have had prior anti-PD-1, anti-PD-L1 or anti-CTLA-4 therapy, and 40% of the dose-escalation patients had previously received checkpoint inhibitors. The paper reports the monotherapy dose-escalation portion (N of about 47 patients) of the phase I ivuxolimab trial. Broader findings and caveats from the paper: In partial responders in the 0.1-3.0 mg/kg groups, normalized peripheral clonal expansion was found to be among the lowest, especially among CD8+ T cells. The antigen specificity of the clonally expanded peripheral T cells was not determined. At doses of 0.1 to 3.0 mg/kg, clonal expansion of both CD4+ and CD8+ T cells in blood was seen between baseline and week 6. On average, CD8+ T cells showed more expanded clones than CD4+ T cells after ivuxolimab. Low levels of normalized T-cell clonal expansion were also seen in some patients who did not respond.

A distance of 11 bases separates the germline ends of V and J, which lose 0 bases and 4 bases respectively. The germline V gene gives CDR1 as SGHRS and CDR2 as YFSETQ. The CDR3 spans 15 residues, from the cysteine through the phenylalanine. Of the read, only the CDR3 DNA is kept; its 45 bases are in frame from base 1. Patients with a history of autoimmune disease or receiving systemic immunosuppression were excluded from the trial. In every dose cohort, peripheral blood was drawn for TCR sequencing at baseline, cycle 4 day 1, and cycle 7 day 1. The samples were taken from a phase I, first-in-human, multicenter, open-label dose-escalation trial of ivuxolimab. Adults with locally advanced or metastatic melanoma, renal cell, hepatocellular, or head and neck squamous cell carcinoma were enrolled in the trial. Before TCR sequencing, CD4+ and CD8+ T cells were separately sorted from peripheral blood. Genomic DNA was isolated from the sorted cells so that the TCRbeta CDR3 region could be sequenced. The immunoSEQ Assay was used to sequence the TCRbeta CDR3 regions. Imported from immuneACCESS, the table was reduced by TCRdb to in-frame sequences with V and J called. These copies leave out some clones; in studies compared against another copy, an unresolved V gene accounts for under half, and the cause of the remainder is not known. A total of nearly 25,000 clones appear in this sample, around 80% of them only once. Over 1.1% of the sample belongs to the ten largest clones.

Worth noting for this clone: The antigen this receptor binds is unknown. Per-nucleotide qualities are absent, and no much larger clonotype sits a single base away.

This receptor was obtained from an adult with an advanced solid tumor such as melanoma, head and neck, liver or kidney cancer. The chain was built from TRBV5-1 and TRBJ1-5; the D gene is unclear. The source material was CD4+ or CD8+ T cells sorted from blood, sampled in a trial of the OX40 agonist ivuxolimab. This receptor has the CDR3 CASSLEAASNQPQHF. The DNA sequence is as follows: TGCGCCAGCAGCTTGGAGGCAGCCTCAAATCAGCCCCAGCATTTT.